What follows are 9 T cell receptor beta chains derived from one specimen sequenced in a study of PD-1 blockade in classical Hodgkin lymphoma. TCRdb's copy holds only in-frame clones and misses some; the assay was immunoSEQ multiplex PCR. The data show 90,000 to 140,000 clones, roughly 90% seen once. Time point of the sample: cycle 4 day 1 (C4D1), after five to seven weeks of nivolumab. Autologous stem cell transplantation was followed by relapse in every patient, and brentuximab vedotin exposure varied. The sample consisted of peripheral blood mononuclear cells (PBMCs), taken before the fourth cycle of nivolumab. Receptors were obtained from a human donor with classical Hodgkin lymphoma.

The chain is built from TRBV5-1 and TRBJ1-2; D is undetermined. This CDR3 is 13 amino acids long. V dropped 3 bases and J dropped 2 bases, with 8 bases sitting between them. Germline CDR1 reads SGHRS; CDR2 reads YFSETQ. CDR3 loop: CASSSAINYGYTF. The CDR3 nucleotides read TGCGCCAGCAGCTCGGCGATAAACTATGGCTACACCTTC.

This chain uses TRBV19 with TRBJ2-7; 9 bases agree with TRBD1. The germline V gene has CDR1 LNHDA and CDR2 SQIVND (reference sequence). CDR3 length: 14 residues. V trimming: 3 bases; J trimming: 6 bases; junction bases outside the gene matches: 6. The CDR3 DNA sequence: TGTGCCAGTAGTATGGGACAGGGTGTCTCCGAGCAGTACTTC. This codes for CASSMGQGVSEQYF.

The chain links TRBV27 to TRBJ2-2; 9 bases align to TRBD1. Trimming cost V 6 bases and J 0 bases; bases outside gene matches: 17. Germline CDR1 reads MNHEY; CDR2 reads SMNVEV (reference sequence). This CDR3 region has 20 residues. The CDR3 DNA follows: TGTGCCAGCAGGACTAGGGCATTCCGGGACAGGGTTTCGAACACCGGGGAGCTGTTTTTT. Translation gives CASRTRAFRDRVSNTGELFF.

The chain employs TRBV5-3 and TRBJ2-4; TRBD1 might be the D (5 bases). TRBV5-3 counts as an open reading frame of uncertain function. Between the trimmed V and J ends, which lost 3 bases and 4 bases, there was a span of 17 bases. The CDR3 contains 16 residues. The CDR3 region is CARSWGHWTVKNIQYF. CDR3 sequence (DNA): TGTGCCAGAAGCTGGGGCCATTGGACGGTTAAAAACATTCAGTACTTC.

This chain uses TRBV30 with TRBJ1-3; the match to TRBD1 covers 8 bases. Germline V gene lookup returns CDR1 GTSNPN and CDR2 SVGIG (reference sequence). The V gene end was trimmed by 4 bases and the J gene end by 7 bases; junction bases not matched to a gene: 15. This CDR3 is 16 amino acids long. CDR3 amino acids: CAWNLGTGRDKNTIYF. CDR3 coding DNA: TGTGCCTGGAACCTCGGGACAGGCCGAGATAAGAACACCATATATTTT.

The chain employs TRBV19 and TRBJ2-7; TRBD2 agrees at 13 bases. The CDR3 extends over 15 amino acids. The germline V gene encodes CDR1 LNHDA and CDR2 SQIVND (reference sequence). Losses at the gene ends were 6 bases for V and 2 bases for J; bases not matched to a gene: 4. CDR3 coding DNA: TGTGCCAGTAGCCCGGGACTAGCGGGAACCTACGAGCAGTACTTC. It specifies CASSPGLAGTYEQYF.

The genes are TRBV7-2 and TRBJ2-1; D is unresolved. The V end was cut by 2 bases, the J end by 5 bases, with 10 bases between. This CDR3 contains 14 residues. Germline-derived CDR1 and CDR2 are SGHTA and FQGNSA. CDR3 sequence: CASSLWSGNNEQFF. CDR3 in DNA: TGTGCCAGCAGCTTATGGTCCGGTAACAATGAGCAGTTCTTC.

The J gene is TRBJ2-1, the V gene TRBV5-4; 11 bases fit TRBD1. Per the germline V gene, CDR1 is SGHNT and CDR2 is YYREEE (reference sequence). J gave up 6 bases and V 1 base, and 6 bases lay outside the gene matches. The CDR3 spans 16 residues. CDR3: CASSLTGTGGGNEQFF. The CDR3 nucleotides are TGTGCCAGCAGCTTGACCGGGACAGGGGGAGGCAATGAGCAGTTCTTC. The variable domain in full, completed from reference TRBV5-4 and TRBJ2-1, reads ETGVTQSPTHLIKTRGQQVTLRCSSQSGHNTVSWYQQALGQGPQFIFQYYREEENGRGNFPPRFSGLQFPNYSSELNVNALELDDSALYLCASSLTGTGGGNEQFFGPGTRLTVL.

The chain couples TRBV19 to TRBJ2-6; D is possibly TRBD2 (5 bases). Germline V gene data show CDR1 as LNHDA and CDR2 as SQIVND (reference sequence). CDR3 size: 16 residues. Trimming took 0 bases from V and 1 from J, leaving 7 bases between them. CDR3 residues: CASSIDRDSGANVLTF. The DNA for the CDR3 is TGTGCCAGTAGTATAGATCGGGATTCTGGGGCCAACGTCCTGACTTTC.